This TCR beta chain was identified in a study of identical twins. Of note for this clonotype: Its antigen is as yet unknown.

Regarding the study as a whole: Fewer insertions characterized abundant cord blood beta clonotypes, whereas memory repertoires showed none. Without tracking the same donors, conclusions rested on cross-sectional statistical analysis.

MiXCR was run by TCRdb on the 5' RACE reads, yielding one entry per CDR3 protein. Counted here are roughly 720,000 distinct CDR3 sequences, about 20% occurring once; the ten biggest clones make up 10% to 15%. These data were also filed under a second study, of T cells expressing NK-cell markers. That publication notes: Once again these clonotypes came out on top in the CD3+CD56-NKG2C+ fraction of four donors.

Material for sequencing was PBMCs. The clonotype originates from a woman aged 18-30 years in good health.

The CDR3 sequence: CASSGSSGVYNEQFF. The CDR3 DNA is TGTGCCAGCAGCGGATCTAGCGGGGTTTACAATGAGCAGTTCTTC. This rearrangement joins TRBV12-3 or TRBV12-4 to TRBJ2-1, with 9 bases fitting TRBD2. V dropped 6 bases and J dropped 4; count of bases not matched to a gene: 7. The CDR3 consists of 15 residues.